This T cell receptor beta chain appears in the sequencing data of a study of blood T cell repertoires in COVID-19 (dated by TCRdb to the early 2020s). With respect to the entire study: The collaborator samples originated in the United States, Italy and Spain and spanned the acute and convalescent phases of COVID-19. The samples were drawn from two sources: the first 160 participants of the ongoing ImmuneRACE study, and approximately 1,300 subjects contributed by 6 global collaborators. Deeply sampled blood TCRbeta repertoires from subjects exposed to, actively infected with, or recovered from COVID-19 were included in the dataset. Where available, HLA class I and class II types were obtained from metadata supplied by the sample provider rather than from assay-based typing. The repertoires were made available in a free public database intended to serve as a resource for research on the immune response to SARS-CoV-2. The prospective study material was composed of cDNA or gDNA derived from T cells, B-cell-depleted T cells, or PBMCs. The sample metadata nearly always contained a de-identified subject ID, COVID-19 status, age in years and sex. The full study reports these points: The quantity of clinical and demographic metadata differed by source and by participant and was supplied without curation.

The table lists this clone with a few counts. What this receptor recognizes is not known. Base quality data are lacking; no much larger clone is found one base away. TCRbeta CDR3 regions were amplified from genomic DNA by means of the immunoSEQ Assay, a bias-controlled multiplex PCR. In the source study's methods: Nucleated cell counts per sample were estimated from amplification of reference gene primers within the assay. Sequence reads were collapsed and filtered to measure the absolute abundance of every unique TCRbeta CDR3 rearrangement. For each sample, productive Simpson clonality was calculated by taking the square root of Simpson's diversity index across productive rearrangements. Not all clones reach the TCRdb copy of this immuneACCESS table, which keeps in-frame sequences only. Checked studies attribute under half of the gap to unresolved V genes and leave the rest unexplained. V, J and clone size were drawn from that table, and D and trimming were deduced from the DNA. The sample includes roughly 250,000 clones, with about 89% observed a single time. Under 0.95% of the sample comes from the top ten.

Each collaborating institution followed its own protocols to collect whole blood in K2EDTA tubes. Collaborator samples were shipped for TCRbeta analysis as frozen whole blood, isolated PBMCs, or DNA extracted from either sample type. The CDR3 covers 14 residues, taking in both the cysteine and the phenylalanine. Only the CDR3 portion is preserved as DNA: 42 bases, with reading frame beginning at the first base. V and J lose 4 bases and 7 bases, and a span of 11 bases separates them. CDR1 is given as SGHDN and CDR2 as FVKESK, both from the germline V gene. Recombination joined TRBV14 with TRBJ1-6; matching of 6 bases hints at TRBD1 as the D gene. Material: peripheral blood. The TCR was taken from a man in his thirties or forties with acute or convalescent COVID-19. CDR3 reads: CASSLGQRNSPLHF. The nucleotide sequence is TGTGCCAGCAGCCTCGGACAGAGGAATTCACCCCTCCACTTT.